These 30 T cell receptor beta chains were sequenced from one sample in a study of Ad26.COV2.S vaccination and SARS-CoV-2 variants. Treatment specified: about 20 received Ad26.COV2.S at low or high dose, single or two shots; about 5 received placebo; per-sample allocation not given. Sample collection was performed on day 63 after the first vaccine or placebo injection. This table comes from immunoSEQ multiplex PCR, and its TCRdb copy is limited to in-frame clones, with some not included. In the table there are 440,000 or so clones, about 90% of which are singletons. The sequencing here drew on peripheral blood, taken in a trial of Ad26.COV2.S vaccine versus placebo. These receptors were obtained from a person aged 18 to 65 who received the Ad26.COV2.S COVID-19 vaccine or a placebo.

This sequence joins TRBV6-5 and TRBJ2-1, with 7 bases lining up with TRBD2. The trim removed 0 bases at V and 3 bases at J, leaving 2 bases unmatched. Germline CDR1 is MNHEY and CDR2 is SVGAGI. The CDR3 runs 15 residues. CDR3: CASSYSGEGYNEQFF. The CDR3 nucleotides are TGTGCCAGCAGTTACTCGGGGGAGGGCTACAATGAGCAGTTCTTC.

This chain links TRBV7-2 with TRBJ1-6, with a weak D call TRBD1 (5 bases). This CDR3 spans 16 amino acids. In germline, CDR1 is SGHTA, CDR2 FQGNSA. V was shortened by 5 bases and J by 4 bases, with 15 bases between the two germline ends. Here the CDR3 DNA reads TGTGCCAGCAGCCCTGCCCAGGGTTTGTATAATTCACCCCTCCACTTT. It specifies CASSPAQGLYNSPLHF.

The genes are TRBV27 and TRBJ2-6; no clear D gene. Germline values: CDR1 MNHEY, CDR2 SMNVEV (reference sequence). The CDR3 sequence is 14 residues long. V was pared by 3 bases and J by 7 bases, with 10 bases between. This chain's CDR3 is CASSFGPAANVLTF. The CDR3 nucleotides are TGTGCCAGCAGTTTCGGCCCTGCTGCCAACGTCCTGACTTTC. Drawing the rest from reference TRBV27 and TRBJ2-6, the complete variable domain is EAQVTQNPRYLITVTGKKLTVTCSQNMNHEYMSWYRQDPGLGLRQIYYSMNVEVTDKGDVPEGYKVSRKEKRNFPLILESPSPNQTSLYFCASSFGPAANVLTFGAGSRLTVL.

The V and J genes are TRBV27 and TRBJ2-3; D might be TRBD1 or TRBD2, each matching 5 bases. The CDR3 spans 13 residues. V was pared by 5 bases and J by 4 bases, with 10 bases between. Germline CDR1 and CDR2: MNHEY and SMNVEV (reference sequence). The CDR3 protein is CASSKGDADTQYF. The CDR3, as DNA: TGTGCCAGCAGTAAAGGGGACGCAGATACGCAGTATTTT.

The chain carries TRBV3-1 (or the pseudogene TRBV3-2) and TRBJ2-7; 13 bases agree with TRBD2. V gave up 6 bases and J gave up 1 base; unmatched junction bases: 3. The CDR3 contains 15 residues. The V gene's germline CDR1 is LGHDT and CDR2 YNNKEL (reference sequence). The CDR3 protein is CASSPGLAGSYEQYF. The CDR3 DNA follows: TGTGCCAGCAGTCCGGGACTAGCGGGATCCTACGAGCAGTACTTC.

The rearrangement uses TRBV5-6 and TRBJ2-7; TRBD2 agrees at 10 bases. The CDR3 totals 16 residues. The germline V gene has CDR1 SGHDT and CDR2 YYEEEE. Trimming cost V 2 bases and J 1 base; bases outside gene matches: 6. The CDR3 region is CASSFRWTSGSYEQYF. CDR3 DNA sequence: TGTGCCAGCAGCTTCCGTTGGACTAGCGGATCCTACGAGCAGTACTTC.

The CDR3 sequence: CASSPKTEQETQYF. DNA of the CDR3: TGTGCCAGCTCACCTAAGACGGAACAAGAGACCCAGTACTTC. V is TRBV18 and J is TRBJ2-5; no firm D call. Per germline, CDR1 KGHSH and CDR2 LQKENI. Trimming removed 3 bases at V and 2 bases at J, with 10 bases between. This CDR3 is built from 14 residues.

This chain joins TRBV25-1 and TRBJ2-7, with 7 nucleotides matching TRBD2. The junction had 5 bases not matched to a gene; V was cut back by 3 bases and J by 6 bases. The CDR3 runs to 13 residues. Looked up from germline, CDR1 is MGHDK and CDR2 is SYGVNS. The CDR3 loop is CASSEGGGSEQYF. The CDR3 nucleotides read TGTGCCAGCAGTGAGGGGGGAGGGTCCGAGCAGTACTTC.

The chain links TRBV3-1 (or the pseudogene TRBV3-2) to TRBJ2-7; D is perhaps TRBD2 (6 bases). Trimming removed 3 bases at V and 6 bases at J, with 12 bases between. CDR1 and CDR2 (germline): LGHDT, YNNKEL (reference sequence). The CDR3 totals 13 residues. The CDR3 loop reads CASSQATSREQYF. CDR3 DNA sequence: TGTGCCAGCAGCCAGGCTACTAGCCGCGAGCAGTACTTC.

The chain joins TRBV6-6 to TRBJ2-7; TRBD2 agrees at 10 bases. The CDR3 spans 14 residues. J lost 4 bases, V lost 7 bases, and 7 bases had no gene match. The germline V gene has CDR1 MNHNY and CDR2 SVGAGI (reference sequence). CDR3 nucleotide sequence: TGTGCCAGCAACGCACAACTAGCGGGATACGAGCAGTACTTC. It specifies CASNAQLAGYEQYF.

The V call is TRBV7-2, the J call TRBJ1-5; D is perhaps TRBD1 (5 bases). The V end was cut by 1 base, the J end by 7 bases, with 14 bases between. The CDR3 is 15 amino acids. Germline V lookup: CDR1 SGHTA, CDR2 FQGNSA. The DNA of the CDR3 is TGTGCCAGCAGCTTAGGGGGGTACACGGGACAGCCCCAGCATTTT. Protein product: CASSLGGYTGQPQHF.

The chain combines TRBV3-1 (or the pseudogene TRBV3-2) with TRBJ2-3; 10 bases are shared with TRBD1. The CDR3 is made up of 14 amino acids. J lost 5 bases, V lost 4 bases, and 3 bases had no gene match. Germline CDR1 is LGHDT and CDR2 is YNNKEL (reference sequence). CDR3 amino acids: CASSPGTGVDTQYF. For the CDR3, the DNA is TGTGCCAGCAGCCCGGGGACAGGGGTAGATACGCAGTATTTT.

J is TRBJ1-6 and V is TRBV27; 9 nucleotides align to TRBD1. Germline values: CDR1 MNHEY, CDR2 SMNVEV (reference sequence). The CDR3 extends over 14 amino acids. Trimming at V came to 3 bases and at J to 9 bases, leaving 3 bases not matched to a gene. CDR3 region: CASSFGQGFSPLHF. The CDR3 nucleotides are TGTGCCAGCAGTTTCGGACAGGGGTTTTCACCCCTCCACTTT.

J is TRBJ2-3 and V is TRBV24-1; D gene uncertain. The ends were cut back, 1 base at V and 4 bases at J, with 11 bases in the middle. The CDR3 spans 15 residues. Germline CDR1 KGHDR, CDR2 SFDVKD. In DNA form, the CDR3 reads TGTGCCACCAGTGATTTCACTAAAAGCCCAGATACGCAGTATTTT. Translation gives CATSDFTKSPDTQYF.

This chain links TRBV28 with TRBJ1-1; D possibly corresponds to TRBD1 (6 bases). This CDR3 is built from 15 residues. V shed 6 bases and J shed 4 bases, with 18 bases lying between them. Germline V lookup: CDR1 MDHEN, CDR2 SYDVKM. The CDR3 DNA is TGTGCCAGCAGATCAGACCTGACAGGTGGCACTGAAGCTTTCTTT. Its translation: CASRSDLTGGTEAFF.

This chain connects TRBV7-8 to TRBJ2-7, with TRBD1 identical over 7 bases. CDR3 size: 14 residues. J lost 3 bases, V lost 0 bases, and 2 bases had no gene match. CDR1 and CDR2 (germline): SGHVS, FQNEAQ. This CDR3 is CASSLARTGYEQYF. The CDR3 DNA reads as TGTGCCAGCAGCTTAGCTAGGACAGGCTACGAGCAGTACTTC.

CDR3: CASSPRTSGATDTQYF. As DNA, the CDR3 is TGTGCCAGCAGCCCGAGGACTAGCGGAGCCACAGATACGCAGTATTTT. The gene calls are TRBV4-2 and TRBJ2-3, with TRBD2 identical over 10 bases. The CDR3 has 16 residues. The germline gives CDR1 LGHNA, CDR2 YNFKEQ. With V trimmed by 4 bases and J by 2 bases, 6 bases remained unmatched.

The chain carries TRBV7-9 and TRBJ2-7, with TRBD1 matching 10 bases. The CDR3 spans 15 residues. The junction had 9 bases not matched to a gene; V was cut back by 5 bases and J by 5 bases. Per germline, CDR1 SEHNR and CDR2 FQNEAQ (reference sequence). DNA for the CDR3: TGTGCCAGCAGCACCCAGTGGGGACAGGGGAACGAGCAGTACTTC. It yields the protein CASSTQWGQGNEQYF.

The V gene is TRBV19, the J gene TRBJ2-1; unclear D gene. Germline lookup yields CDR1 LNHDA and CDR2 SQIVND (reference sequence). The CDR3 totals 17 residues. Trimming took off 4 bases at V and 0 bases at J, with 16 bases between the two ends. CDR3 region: CASSNPLTASSYNEQFF. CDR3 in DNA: TGTGCCAGTAGTAATCCTTTGACGGCTAGCTCCTACAATGAGCAGTTCTTC.

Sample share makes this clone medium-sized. CDR3 residues: CASSFWRNPTETQYF. DNA of the CDR3: TGTGCCAGCAGCTTTTGGAGAAATCCGACAGAGACCCAGTACTTC. The chain links TRBV11-2 to TRBJ2-5, with D unresolved. CDR3 length: 15 residues. Germline V CDR1 and CDR2: SGHAT, FQNNGV. The V end lost 3 bases, the J end lost 4 bases, and 15 bases lay between the germline ends.

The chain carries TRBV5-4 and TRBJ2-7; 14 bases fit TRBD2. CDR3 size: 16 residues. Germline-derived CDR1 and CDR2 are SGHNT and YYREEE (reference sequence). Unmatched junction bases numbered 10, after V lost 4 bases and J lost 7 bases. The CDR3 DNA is TGTGCCAGCAGCCCCAGACTAGCGGGAGGGCCGAGGGAGCAGTACTTC. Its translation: CASSPRLAGGPREQYF.

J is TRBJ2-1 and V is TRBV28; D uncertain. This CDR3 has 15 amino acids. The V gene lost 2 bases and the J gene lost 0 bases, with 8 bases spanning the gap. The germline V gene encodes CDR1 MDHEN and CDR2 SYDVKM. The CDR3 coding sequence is TGTGCCAGCAGTTTAACGTCATTCTCCTACAATGAGCAGTTCTTC. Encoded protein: CASSLTSFSYNEQFF.

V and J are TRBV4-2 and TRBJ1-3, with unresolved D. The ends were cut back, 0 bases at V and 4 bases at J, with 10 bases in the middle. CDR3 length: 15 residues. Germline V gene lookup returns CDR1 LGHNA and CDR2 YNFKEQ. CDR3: CASSQDPGGGNTIYF. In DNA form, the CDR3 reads TGTGCCAGCAGCCAAGATCCGGGAGGGGGAAACACCATATATTTT.

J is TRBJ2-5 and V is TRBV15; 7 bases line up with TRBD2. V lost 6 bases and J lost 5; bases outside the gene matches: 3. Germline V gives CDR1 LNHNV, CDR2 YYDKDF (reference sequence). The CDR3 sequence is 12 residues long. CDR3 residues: CATRREGETQYF. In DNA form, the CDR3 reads TGTGCCACCAGGAGGGAGGGGGAGACCCAGTACTTC.

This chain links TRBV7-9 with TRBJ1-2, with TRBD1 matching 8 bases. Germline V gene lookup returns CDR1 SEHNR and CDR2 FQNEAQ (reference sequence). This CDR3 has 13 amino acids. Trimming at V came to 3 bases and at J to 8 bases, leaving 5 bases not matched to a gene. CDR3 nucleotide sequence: TGTGCCAGCAGCTTGCAGGGGGCGGGCGGCTACACCTTC. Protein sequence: CASSLQGAGGYTF.

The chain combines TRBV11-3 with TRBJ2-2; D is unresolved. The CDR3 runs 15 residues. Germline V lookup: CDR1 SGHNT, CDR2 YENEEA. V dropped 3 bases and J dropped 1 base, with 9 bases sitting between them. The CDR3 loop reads CASSFGWGNTGELFF. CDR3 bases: TGTGCCAGCAGCTTTGGGTGGGGGAACACCGGGGAGCTGTTTTTT.

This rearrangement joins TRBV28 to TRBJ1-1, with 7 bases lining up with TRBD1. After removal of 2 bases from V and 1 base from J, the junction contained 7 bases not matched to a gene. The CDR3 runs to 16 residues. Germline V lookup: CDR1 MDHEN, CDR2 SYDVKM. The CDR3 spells CASSLGQGGRNTEAFF. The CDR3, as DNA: TGTGCCAGCAGTTTAGGCCAGGGGGGGAGGAACACTGAAGCTTTCTTT.

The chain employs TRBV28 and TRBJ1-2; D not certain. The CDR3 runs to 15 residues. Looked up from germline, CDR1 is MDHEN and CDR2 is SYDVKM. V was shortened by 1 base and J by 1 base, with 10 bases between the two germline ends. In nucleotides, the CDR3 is TGTGCCAGCAGTTTATATGTCAGAAATAACTATGGCTACACCTTC. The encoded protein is CASSLYVRNNYGYTF.

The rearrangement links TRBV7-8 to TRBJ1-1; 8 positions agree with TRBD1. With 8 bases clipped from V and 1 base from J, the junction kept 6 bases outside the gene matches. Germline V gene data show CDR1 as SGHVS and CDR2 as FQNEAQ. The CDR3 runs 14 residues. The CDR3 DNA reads TGTGCCAGCCAGGGGGCGATTGGGAACACTGAAGCTTTCTTT. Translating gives CASQGAIGNTEAFF.

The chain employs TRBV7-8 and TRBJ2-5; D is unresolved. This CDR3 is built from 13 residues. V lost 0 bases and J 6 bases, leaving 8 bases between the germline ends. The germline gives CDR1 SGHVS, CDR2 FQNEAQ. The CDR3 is CASSLADMQTQYF. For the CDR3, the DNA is TGTGCCAGCAGCTTAGCAGATATGCAGACCCAGTACTTC. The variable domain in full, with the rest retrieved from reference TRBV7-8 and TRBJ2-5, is GAGVSQSPRYKVAKRGQDVALRCDPISGHVSLFWYQQALGQGPEFLTYFQNEAQLDKSGLPSDRFFAERPEGSVSTLKIQRTQQEDSAVYLCASSLADMQTQYFGPGTRLLVL.